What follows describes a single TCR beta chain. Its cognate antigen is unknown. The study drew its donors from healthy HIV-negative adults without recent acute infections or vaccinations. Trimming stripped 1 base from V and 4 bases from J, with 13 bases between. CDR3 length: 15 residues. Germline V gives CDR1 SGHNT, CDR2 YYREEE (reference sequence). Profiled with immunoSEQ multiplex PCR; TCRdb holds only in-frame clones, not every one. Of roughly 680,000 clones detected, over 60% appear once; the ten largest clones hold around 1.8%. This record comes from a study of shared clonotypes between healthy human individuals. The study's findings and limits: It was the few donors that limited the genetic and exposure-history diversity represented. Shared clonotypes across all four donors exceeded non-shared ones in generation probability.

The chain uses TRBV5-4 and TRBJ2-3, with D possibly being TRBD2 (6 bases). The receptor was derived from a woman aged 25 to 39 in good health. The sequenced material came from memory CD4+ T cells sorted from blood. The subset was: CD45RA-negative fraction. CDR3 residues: CASSLYGSDADTQYF. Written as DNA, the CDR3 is TGTGCCAGCAGCTTGTACGGGAGTGATGCAGATACGCAGTATTTT.